This T cell receptor (beta chain) is drawn from a study of identifying expanded T cells in peripheral blood. Study-level findings and limits: Variance in clone template counts between roughly two-week samples significantly increased with total template count across all healthy donors. Differentially abundant clones: around 1.2 between replicates, just under 17 at 2 to 3 weeks, less than 20 at four.

During the collection period, no donor immune events like infections were recorded. Here immunoSEQ multiplex PCR was the method, and the copy in TCRdb shows in-frame clones only, minus some. Of around 100,000 clones detected, 88% appear once; the ten largest clones hold roughly 13%. A remark on this clone: Its target is unknown.

The germline V gene has CDR1 MDHEN and CDR2 SYDVKM. The CDR3 is 12 amino acids. With 3 bases removed from V and 1 base from J, the gap between germline ends came to 4 bases. The chain links TRBV28 to TRBJ2-7; D is ambiguous. This TCR was sampled from a person aged 18 to 70 in good health. Material for sequencing was blood. CDR3 residues: CASSFGSYEQYF. Written as DNA, the CDR3 is TGTGCCAGCAGTTTCGGATCCTACGAGCAGTACTTC.